The 27 T cell receptor beta chains below come from one sample, sequenced in a study of human T cells and chemical hapten exposure. TCRdb independently ran MiXCR on the RACE reads; one entry per CDR3 protein. The sample shows approximately 80,000 distinct CDR3 sequences, about 10% of them seen only once. Time point noted: patch test 1, 2 weeks after DPC sensitization. Specified treatment: therapeutic diphenylcyclopropenone sensitization with weekly scalp DPC. Specimen: whole blood, collected in connection with sensitization to the hapten diphenylcyclopropenone (DPC). These receptors were obtained from a woman between 45 and 65 years old with alopecia areata. Some clones in this sample may be carry-over from other donors' samples.

This clonotype was seen many times. This chain connects TRBV6-5 to TRBJ2-3; maybe TRBD2 (6 bases). The V and J ends lost 7 bases and 0 bases respectively, with 17 bases between them. CDR3 length: 16 residues. CDR1 and CDR2 (germline): MNHEY, SVGAGI. CDR3 sequence reads: CASKRLGTSSTDTQYF. As DNA, the CDR3 is TGTGCCAGCAAGAGATTAGGGACTTCTAGCACAGATACGCAGTATTTT.

In its sample, this clonotype was seen many times. CDR3: CASSFDDLPNQPQHF. The DNA of the CDR3 is TGTGCCAGCAGCTTTGACGATCTCCCCAATCAGCCCCAGCATTTT. The chain couples TRBV7-2 to TRBJ1-5; D is unclear. Germline values: CDR1 SGHTA, CDR2 FQGNSA. The CDR3 has 15 amino acids. V lost 3 bases and J 3 bases, leaving 12 bases between the germline ends. Full variable domain (rest looked up from reference TRBV7-2 and TRBJ1-5): GAGVSQSPSNKVTEKGKDVELRCDPISGHTALYWYRQSLGQGLEFLIYFQGNSAPDKSGLPSDRFSAERTGGSVSTLTIQRTQQEDSAVYLCASSFDDLPNQPQHFGDGTRLSIL.

The rearrangement uses TRBV10-1 and TRBJ2-3; 11 bases line up with TRBD2. CDR1 is WNHNN, CDR2 SYGVQD, per germline (reference sequence). The CDR3 has 16 residues. Trimming removed 4 bases from V and 1 base from J; junction bases left unmatched: 4. Here the CDR3 reads CASSVATSGGTDTQYF. Here the CDR3 DNA reads TGCGCCAGCAGTGTAGCGACTAGCGGGGGCACAGATACGCAGTATTTT.

The chain couples TRBV9 to TRBJ2-2; tentatively, D is TRBD1 (5 bases). Germline CDR1 SGDLS, CDR2 YYNGEE. Deletions cut 3 bases from V and 6 bases from J, with 9 bases between. The CDR3 runs to 13 residues. The CDR3, as DNA: TGTGCCAGCAGCGCGCAGGGTGCCGGGGAGCTGTTTTTT. Translating it yields CASSAQGAGELFF.

In this sample, this clonotype turned up many times. This rearrangement joins TRBV6-1 to TRBJ1-1; D is unclear. Germline CDR1 is MNHNS and CDR2 is SASEGT. V gave up 6 bases and J gave up 10 bases, with 12 bases separating them. The CDR3 runs to 11 residues. CDR3 coding DNA: TGTGCCAGCAGATATATGAAGGCAGCTTTCTTT. Translating it yields CASRYMKAAFF.

V usage is TRBV28 and J usage is TRBJ1-1; D is uncertain. CDR3 size: 12 residues. CDR1 is MDHEN, CDR2 SYDVKM, per germline. V was trimmed by 5 bases and J by 7 bases, leaving 11 bases between them. This chain's CDR3 is CASSPQINEAFF. In nucleotides, the CDR3 is TGTGCCAGCAGTCCCCAGATTAATGAAGCTTTCTTT.

This clonotype was detected ten times or more. The rearrangement links TRBV2 to TRBJ2-3, with 9 bases that match TRBD2. V gave up 6 bases and J gave up 2 bases; unmatched junction bases: 3. CDR1 is SNHLY and CDR2 is FYNNEI in the germline V gene. The CDR3 sequence is 14 residues long. The CDR3 here is CASRRGGYTDTQYF. The CDR3, as DNA: TGTGCCAGCAGGCGGGGGGGTTACACAGATACGCAGTATTTT.

V is TRBV18 and J is TRBJ1-1; D gene ambiguous. Trimming took off 3 bases at V and 1 base at J, with 12 bases between the two ends. The length of the CDR3 is 15 residues. CDR1 and CDR2 (germline): KGHSH, LQKENI. In DNA, the CDR3 is TGTGCCAGCTCACCGGCGATAAGTACGAACACTGAAGCTTTCTTT. It encodes CASSPAISTNTEAFF.

This clonotype was observed at least ten times. V usage is TRBV29-1 and J usage is TRBJ2-1; 12 nucleotides agree with TRBD2. V lost 5 bases, J lost 3 bases, and 2 bases stayed unmatched. The CDR3 runs 14 residues. The V gene's germline CDR1 is SQVTM and CDR2 ANQGSEA. The CDR3 is CSVRTSGVYNEQFF. CDR3 coding DNA: TGCAGCGTTCGGACTAGCGGGGTCTACAATGAGCAGTTCTTC.

This clonotype was detected many times. V gene TRBV28 combines with J gene TRBJ2-1, with 7 bases matching TRBD2. The V gene end was trimmed by 6 bases and the J gene end by 4 bases; junction bases not matched to a gene: 6. This CDR3 region has 14 residues. In germline, CDR1 is MDHEN, CDR2 SYDVKM. CDR3 coding DNA: TGTGCCAGCAGAAAACTAGCGAGATACAATGAGCAGTTCTTC. Protein product: CASRKLARYNEQFF.

This clonotype was seen only a few times. The CDR3 loop reads CASSLASSVSYEQYF. The DNA of the CDR3 is TGTGCCAGCAGCTTAGCGTCTTCAGTATCCTACGAGCAGTACTTC. The V and J genes are TRBV11-1 and TRBJ2-7; unclear D gene. This CDR3 spans 15 amino acids. V lost 0 bases to trimming and J lost 1 base, with 10 bases between them. The germline V gene has CDR1 SGHAT and CDR2 FQDESV (reference sequence).

The table lists this clonotype with many counts. The genes are TRBV5-1 and TRBJ2-1, with TRBD2 matching 9 bases. The CDR3 loop spans 14 amino acids. V lost 7 bases, J lost 8 bases, and 10 bases stayed unmatched. The germline V gene encodes CDR1 SGHRS and CDR2 YFSETQ. The CDR3 sequence is CASGGAGGSDEQFF. The CDR3 DNA reads TGCGCCAGCGGAGGAGCGGGAGGTAGCGATGAGCAGTTCTTC.

The chain combines TRBV7-2 with TRBJ2-3, with unresolved D. The CDR3 is 14 residues long. Per the germline V gene, CDR1 is SGHTA and CDR2 is FQGNSA. The V end lost 2 bases, the J end lost 5 bases, and 11 bases lay between the germline ends. In DNA form, the CDR3 reads TGTGCCAGCAGCTTAAATCATCGTGGAGATACGCAGTATTTT. Protein sequence: CASSLNHRGDTQYF. Full variable domain (outside the CDR3, taken from reference TRBV7-2 and TRBJ2-3): GAGVSQSPSNKVTEKGKDVELRCDPISGHTALYWYRQSLGQGLEFLIYFQGNSAPDKSGLPSDRFSAERTGGSVSTLTIQRTQQEDSAVYLCASSLNHRGDTQYFGPGTRLTVL.

V usage is TRBV20-1 and J usage is TRBJ2-5; weak D call: TRBD1 (6 bases). The CDR3 has 14 residues. V was pared by 3 bases and J by 2 bases, with 13 bases between. Germline values: CDR1 DFQATT, CDR2 SNEGSKA (reference sequence). The CDR3 sequence is CSASPFGQQETQYF. The CDR3 coding sequence is TGCAGTGCTAGTCCCTTCGGACAGCAAGAGACCCAGTACTTC.

This clonotype was counted a few times. The rearrangement uses TRBV6-5 and TRBJ2-1; D uncertain. Trimming took off 6 bases at V and 7 bases at J, with 13 bases between the two ends. The V gene's germline CDR1 is MNHEY and CDR2 SVGAGI. This CDR3 contains 13 residues. CDR3 in amino acids: CASRALRRNEQFF. The CDR3 nucleotides read TGTGCCAGCAGAGCACTTCGGAGAAATGAGCAGTTCTTC.

This clonotype has only a few counts. The genes are TRBV12-3 or TRBV12-4 and TRBJ2-5, with TRBD2 matching over 7 bases. V lost 6 bases, J lost 1 base, and 8 bases stayed unmatched. This CDR3 spans 15 amino acids. The CDR3 spells CASSLLSGVQETQYF. The CDR3 DNA sequence: TGTGCCAGCAGCTTATTAAGCGGGGTCCAAGAGACCCAGTACTTC.

This clonotype was picked up a small number of times. This rearrangement joins TRBV5-8 to TRBJ1-4, with D possibly matching TRBD1 (6 bases). In germline, CDR1 is SGHTS, CDR2 YDEGEE. This CDR3 contains 16 residues. Trimming stripped 3 bases from V and 0 bases from J, with 12 bases between. DNA of the CDR3: TGTGCCAGCAGCTGGGGGCCCGGGGCAACTAATGAAAAACTGTTTTTT. Amino acids: CASSWGPGATNEKLFF. Looking up the rest from reference TRBV5-8 and TRBJ1-4 gives the full variable domain: EAGVTQSPTHLIKTRGQQATLRCSPISGHTSVYWYQQALGLGLQFLLWYDEGEERNRGNFPPRFSGRQFPNYSSELNVNALELEDSALYLCASSWGPGATNEKLFFGSGTQLSVL.

This clonotype was seen only a few times. This chain links TRBV20-1 with TRBJ1-6; D is uncertain. V shed 4 bases and J shed 4 bases, with 14 bases lying between them. Germline V gene data show CDR1 as DFQATT and CDR2 as SNEGSKA (reference sequence). There are 15 residues in the CDR3. The CDR3 DNA is TGCAGTGCTACCCAGACAAACAGATATAATTCACCCCTCCACTTT. Translation: CSATQTNRYNSPLHF.

V gene TRBV29-1 combines with J gene TRBJ2-2; D is ambiguous. Germline-derived CDR1 and CDR2 are SQVTM and ANQGSEA. Trimming pared 5 bases from V and 0 bases from J, leaving 7 bases between. This CDR3 spans 13 amino acids. The CDR3 DNA reads TGCAGCGTTTCCGAAGCGAACACCGGGGAGCTGTTTTTT. Its translation: CSVSEANTGELFF.

This clonotype was counted a few times. This sequence joins TRBV5-1 and TRBJ1-2; weak D call: TRBD1 (6 bases). Germline lookup yields CDR1 SGHRS and CDR2 YFSETQ. The CDR3 has 15 residues. Trimming took 5 bases from V and 2 from J, leaving 16 bases between them. The CDR3 loop reads CASRHSQGPNYGYTF. CDR3 sequence (DNA): TGCGCCAGCAGACATTCACAGGGACCAAACTATGGCTACACCTTC.

The chain employs TRBV27 and TRBJ1-2; no reliable D call. Germline CDR1 MNHEY, CDR2 SMNVEV (reference sequence). This CDR3 has 14 amino acids. V lost 5 bases and J lost 4, with 14 bases in between. The CDR3 DNA reads TGTGCCAGCAGTCCTCTGCCTACCGCCTATGGCTACACCTTC. Protein product: CASSPLPTAYGYTF.

In this sample, this clonotype turned up once. A much larger clone sits a single nucleotide away, making a read error possible. The chain carries TRBV12-3 or TRBV12-4 and TRBJ2-5; 8 bases are a match to TRBD2. The CDR3 covers 15 residues. Trimming removed 4 bases from V and 1 base from J; junction bases left unmatched: 5. The CDR3 protein is CASSYFTSGQETQYF. CDR3 sequence (DNA): TGTGCCAGCAGTTACTTCACTAGCGGCCAAGAGACCCAGTACTTC.

This clonotype was detected ten times or more. The chain employs TRBV7-3 and TRBJ2-1; 7 bases agree with TRBD2. This CDR3 is built from 15 residues. The V gene end was trimmed by 5 bases and the J gene end by 7 bases; junction bases not matched to a gene: 11. CDR1 and CDR2 from the germline V gene are SGHTA and FQGTGA. CDR3 DNA sequence: TGTGCCAGCAGCGCCCCAATGGGGGGGTGGAATGAGCAGTTCTTC. Amino acids: CASSAPMGGWNEQFF.

This clonotype was detected ten times or more. The genes are TRBV9 and TRBJ2-7; 12 bases fit TRBD2. With 3 bases clipped from V and 12 bases from J, the junction kept 10 bases outside the gene matches. CDR3 length: 14 residues. Germline CDR1 SGDLS, CDR2 YYNGEE. The CDR3 sequence is CASSASPTSGGTYF. CDR3 sequence (DNA): TGTGCCAGCAGCGCCTCCCCGACTAGCGGGGGCACGTACTTC.

This clonotype was observed a few times. The chain carries TRBV5-5 and TRBJ1-1; 7 bases align to TRBD1. The ends lost 3 bases at V and 4 bases at J; junction bases unmatched: 0. The CDR3 totals 12 residues. Germline V gene sequence: CDR1 SGHKS, CDR2 YYEKEE (reference sequence). The CDR3, as DNA: TGTGCCAGCAGCTGGGACAGCACTGAAGCTTTCTTT. Translating gives CASSWDSTEAFF.

This clonotype was seen more than once but under ten times. This chain joins TRBV12-3 or TRBV12-4 and TRBJ2-2; 12 positions agree with TRBD2. The V and J ends lost 3 bases and 2 bases, in that order; junction bases with no gene match: 13. This CDR3 comprises 20 residues. The CDR3 DNA sequence: TGTGCCAGCAGTTTTAGTACCCGGGGACTAGCGGGCCTAAACACCGGGGAGCTGTTTTTT. It encodes CASSFSTRGLAGLNTGELFF.

The gene calls are TRBV21-1 and TRBJ1-1. TRBV21-1 is a known pseudogene. The CDR3 is 13 amino acids. CDR3 residues: CARMGRENTEAFF. For the CDR3, the DNA is TGTGCTCGCATGGGCAGAGAGAACACTGAAGCTTTCTTT.